Listed below are T cell receptor beta chains from one sample, sequenced in a study of OX40 agonist ivuxolimab in advanced cancers. Clones were read by immunoSEQ multiplex PCR, and TCRdb kept only the in-frame ones, dropping some. The sample shows tens of thousands of clones, about 93% of them seen only once. The sequences come from CD4+ or CD8+ T cells sorted from blood, collected in a trial of the OX40 agonist ivuxolimab. All receptors derive from an adult with an advanced solid tumor such as melanoma, head and neck, liver or kidney cancer. CDR3s include the opening cysteine and the closing phenylalanine or tryptophan. D genes are given only for firm matches. Clone size is stated in some rows and not others, as once, few, many or a class when expanded.

D	V	J	size	DNA	CDR3
NA	TRBV27	TRBJ2-1	NA	TGTGCCAGCAGCTCAACCCCGAGGGGTTGGAGCTACAATGAGCAGTTCTTC	CASSSTPRGWSYNEQFF
NA	TRBV5-5	TRBJ1-5	NA	TGTGCCAGCAGCGCTGACAGGACCGGCGGGCAGCCCCAGCATTTT	CASSADRTGGQPQHF
NA	TRBV27	TRBJ1-1	NA	TGTGCCAGCAGTTTGTCAGGGGCTCTCACTGAAGCTTTCTTT	CASSLSGALTEAFF
NA	TRBV27	TRBJ1-2	NA	TGTGCCAGCAGTGATGGCTACACCTTC	CASSDGYTF
NA	TRBV5-6	TRBJ1-5	once	TGTGCCAGCACTCTTGCCGAGGGCGAGAATCAGCCCCAGCATTTT	CASTLAEGENQPQHF
TRBD2	TRBV7-3	TRBJ2-1	NA	TGTGCCAGCAGCTTAACGGCGGGAGGGGAAAATGAGCAGTTCTTC	CASSLTAGGENEQFF
TRBD1	TRBV4-3	TRBJ1-1	once	TGCGCCAGCAGCCAAGATGGGACAGGAACTATGAACACTGAAGCTTTCTTT	CASSQDGTGTMNTEAFF
NA	TRBV5-4	TRBJ1-5	NA	TGTGCCAGCAGCTTGGCGGGCACTCAGCCCCAGCATTTT	CASSLAGTQPQHF
TRBD1	TRBV7-9	TRBJ1-1	NA	TGTGCCAGCAGCTTAGGACGGACAGGGAGTGAAGCTTTCTTT	CASSLGRTGSEAFF
TRBD1	TRBV12-5	TRBJ1-1	NA	TGTGCTAGTGGTTTGGTACCGACAGGGATGAACACTGAAGCTTTCTTT	CASGLVPTGMNTEAFF
NA	TRBV7-3	TRBJ2-7	NA	TGTGCCAGCAGACACAGGTTTCGGGACGAGCAGTACTTC	CASRHRFRDEQYF
NA	TRBV28	TRBJ2-5	NA	TGTGCCAGCAGTTTAATAGAGACCCAGTACTTC	CASSLIETQYF
NA	TRBV9	TRBJ2-3	NA	TGTGCCAGCAGTCCCGCCCCAGATACGCAGTATTTT	CASSPAPDTQYF